Listed below are T cell receptor beta chains from one sample, sequenced in a study of tumor-infiltrating lymphocytes in oesophageal squamous cell carcinoma. TCRdb analysed the PCR reads with MiXCR anew, one entry per CDR3 protein. The sample has approximately 13,000 distinct CDR3 sequences; about 53% are singletons. Source material: esophageal tumor tissue. The receptors originated from a male donor with esophageal squamous cell carcinoma. Each CDR3 is given without its conserved first and last residue. The order of the fields is D gene, clone size, J gene, V gene, CDR3 protein. A D gene is named only where the DNA matches it firmly. Part of the rows lack a size; the others show once, few, many or a class for expanded clones.

TRBD1 - TRBJ1-3 TRBV7-8 ASSLTGDPGNTIY
- - - TRBV6-6 ASSYSLVGGYEQY
TRBD1 - TRBJ2-7 TRBV7-2 ASSTWDREMGNSPLH
- medium-sized TRBJ2-7 TRBV28 ASIGREAAADEQY
TRBD2 - TRBJ2-7 TRBV6-6 ASSYSTLAGREQY
- - - TRBV6-6 ASSGLFVETQY
TRBD2 - TRBJ2-5 TRBV12-3/TRBV12-4 ASNFGTSGSTETQY
TRBD2 - - TRBV6-6 ASTQLAGVHEQY
- - - TRBV7-6 ASSLERTYEQY
TRBD2 few TRBJ2-5 TRBV12-3/TRBV12-4 ASSFTGAGGQETQY
- many TRBJ2-2 TRBV6-6 ASSYGASGAGELF
TRBD2 - TRBJ2-3 TRBV20-1 SAPPWRGWTDTQY
- - TRBJ1-4 TRBV7-8 ASSYRGIGPDTQF
- - TRBJ2-7 TRBV7-6 ASSLAAGDSYEQY
- - TRBJ2-3 TRBV27 ASSLGSRTDTQY
- - TRBJ2-1 TRBV7-6 ASSLERNEQF
TRBD2 - TRBJ2-4 TRBV7-2 ASSPLGLAGGPWAKNIQY
TRBD2 medium-sized TRBJ2-5 TRBV5-8 ASSLGSSGSQETQY
- - - TRBV7-2 ASSADPLISPYEQY
- - TRBJ2-1 TRBV6-2/TRBV6-3 ASTEYNEQF
- few TRBJ1-1 TRBV25-1 ASSAQYTEAF
TRBD1 - TRBJ1-1 TRBV7-2 ASSNRLGQGAPTEAF
- - TRBJ2-3 TRBV7-3 ASSLNGLTDTQY
TRBD2 medium-sized TRBJ2-3 TRBV6-1 ASSYSGGTQY
- few TRBJ2-7 TRBV7-2 ASSLVASSYEQY
TRBD2 - TRBJ2-3 TRBV6-6 ASGLAGPTDTQY
TRBD1 once - TRBV7-8 ASSQLGDRGYEQY
- - - TRBV24-1 ATSDSTGRGYNEQF
- few - TRBV20-1 SAETGSEAYEQY
- many TRBJ2-7 TRBV11-1 ASSFAQTYEQY
- once - TRBV7-3 ASSPDFTYEQY
- many TRBJ2-3 TRBV7-2 ASSPLGRTDTQY
- - - TRBV19 ASSIAEFTGELF
- - - TRBV7-3 ARMSKASRETQY
- few TRBJ2-3 TRBV5-1 ASSLRSRTDTQY
- - - TRBV11-3 ASSPRGKGTGELF
- medium-sized TRBJ2-1 TRBV6-6 ASSYSRGNEQF
- many - TRBV12-3/TRBV12-4 ASSLVQGVSYEQY
- few TRBJ2-5 TRBV7-7 ASSLTRGETQY
- few TRBJ2-1 TRBV7-8 ASSLGFDSPLH
TRBD1 - - TRBV6-1 ASSRDRGSHEQY
- - - TRBV24-1 ATSDPRQNQETQY
- - - TRBV11-2 ASSLGSANNEQF
TRBD1 - TRBJ2-7 TRBV5-1 ASGLTGQGYEQY
- - - TRBV2 ASVEGGREETQY
- - TRBJ2-3 TRBV4-1 ASSRGLGTDTQY